These 7 T cell receptor beta chains came from one sample sequenced in a study of tumor-infiltrating lymphocytes in primary liver carcinoma. The study co-extracted DNA and RNA from 20-30 mg of unsorted bulk tissue. Total RNA (around 0.45 ug) served as template for TCR beta cDNA synthesis primed by a constant-region primer. Nested multiplex PCR, run for three rounds with slightly modified ARM-PCR, yielded TCR beta libraries. Amplification in the first two PCR rounds was performed using TRBV1-TRBV30 forward primers and a C-beta reverse primer for 9 to 11 cycles each. TCRdb independently ran MiXCR on the multiplex PCR reads; one entry per CDR3 protein. Counted here are 95,000 to 150,000 distinct CDR3 sequences, around two thirds occurring once; the ten biggest clones make up 9.3%. The specimen sequenced was liver tumor tissue from sampling region 1. Stated subset: tumor region T1, superior pole. The receptors derive from a woman between 55 and 75 years old with primary liver carcinoma and hepatitis B virus infection.

Details on this clonotype: An end of the junction differs from the germline gene, which may be a read error. The gene calls are TRBV11-2 and TRBJ2-7; the match to TRBD2 covers 11 bases. CDR3 size: 18 residues. Germline loops: CDR1 SGHAT, CDR2 FQNNGV. CDR3 sequence reads: CASSLRTTSGEKAYEQYF. The DNA for the CDR3 is TGTGCCAGCAGCCTCCGCACGACTAGCGGGGAGAAGGCCTACGAGCAGTATTTC.

In regard to this clonotype: Germline is not matched at one junction end, which may reflect a read error. This rearrangement joins TRBV11-2 to TRBJ2-3, with 7 bases that match TRBD2. Germline V CDR1 and CDR2: SGHAT, FQNNGV. The CDR3 has 16 amino acids. The CDR3 region has the DNA TGTCCCAGCAGCTATACGGCGGGAGTTAGTACAGATACGCAGTATTTT. It encodes CPSSYTAGVSTDTQYF.

The chain links TRBV11-2 to TRBJ2-2; perhaps TRBD1 as D (6 bases). With 5 bases removed from V and 4 bases from J, the gap between germline ends came to 14 bases. This CDR3 has 15 residues. Germline CDR1 SGHAT, CDR2 FQNNGV. The chain's CDR3 is CASSPKSDSTGELFF. Here the CDR3 DNA reads TGTGCCAGCAGCCCAAAATCGGACAGCACCGGGGAGCTGTTTTTT. Combining the CDR3 with reference TRBV11-2 and TRBJ2-2 gives the whole variable domain EAGVAQSPRYKIIEKRQSVAFWCNPISGHATLYWYQQILGQGPKLLIQFQNNGVVDDSQLPKDRFSAERLKGVDSTLKIQPAKLEDSAVYLCASSPKSDSTGELFFGEGSRLTVL.

Ten or more counts support this clonotype. The chain carries TRBV6-1 and TRBJ1-5; no firm D call. In germline, CDR1 is MNHNS, CDR2 SASEGT. Trimming shortened V by 5 bases and J by 3 bases, and 11 bases separated the two germline ends. This CDR3 is 14 amino acids long. In DNA, the CDR3 is TGTGCCAGCAGTTCGACCTTAGCCAATCAGCCCCAGCATTTT. Protein sequence: CASSSTLANQPQHF.

Comment on this clonotype: One end of the junction is discordant with germline, which a read error may explain. V and J are TRBV6-1 and TRBJ2-2; perhaps D is TRBD1 or TRBD2 (5 bases each). Per germline, CDR1 MNHNS and CDR2 SASEGT. The CDR3 runs 14 residues. CDR3 in amino acids: CASSETADTRELFF. The DNA for the CDR3 is TGTGCCAGTAGTGAAACAGCGGACACCAGGGAGCTGTTTTTT.

As for this clonotype: Its ends do not fully match the called genes, so a read error is possible. The J gene is TRBJ2-1, the V gene TRBV13, with D tentatively TRBD1 (5 bases). Germline values: CDR1 PRHDT, CDR2 FYEKMQ (reference sequence). The CDR3 sequence is 15 residues long. This CDR3 reads CAISLVVERGNEQFF. As DNA, the CDR3 is TGTGCCATCAGCTTAGTGGTAGAAAGGGGAAATGAGCAGTTCTTC.

This clonotype occurred a few times. The CDR3 protein is CASSKTSGSIYEQYF. CDR3 in DNA: TGCGCCAGCAGCAAAACTAGCGGGAGTATCTACGAGCAGTACTTC. The chain links TRBV5-1 to TRBJ2-7; 11 bases fit TRBD2. CDR1 is SGHRS and CDR2 is YFSETQ in the germline V gene. The CDR3 is made up of 15 amino acids. Losses at the gene ends were 4 bases for V and 3 bases for J; bases not matched to a gene: 6.